Shown below are 16 T cell receptor beta chains from a single sample sequenced in a study of blood T cell repertoires in COVID-19. Clones were read by immunoSEQ multiplex PCR, and TCRdb kept only the in-frame ones, dropping some. The table records a few hundred thousand clones, around 86% of them present only once. Source material: PBMCs or T cells enriched from blood (not recorded which). Receptors originate from a woman in her forties or fifties who had recovered from COVID-19.

The chain has TRBV27 and TRBJ1-2; a possible D gene is TRBD1 (6 bases). The length of the CDR3 is 13 residues. Trimming took off 3 bases at V and 8 bases at J, with 13 bases between the two ends. Germline lookup yields CDR1 MNHEY and CDR2 SMNVEV (reference sequence). The CDR3 DNA reads as TGTGCCAGCAGTTTTGGGCAGGGGCGAGGCTACACCTTC. This gives the protein CASSFGQGRGYTF.

V gene TRBV6-5 combines with J gene TRBJ2-3, with 10 bases aligning to TRBD2. Trimming took 8 bases from V and 4 from J; bases not matched to a gene: 3. Germline loops: CDR1 MNHEY, CDR2 SVGAGI. The CDR3 has 13 residues. The CDR3 sequence is CASASGSPDTQYF. Here the CDR3 DNA reads TGTGCCAGCGCTAGCGGGAGTCCAGATACGCAGTATTTT.

The rearrangement uses TRBV7-2 and TRBJ2-3; 11 bases match TRBD2. Germline-derived CDR1 and CDR2 are SGHTA and FQGNSA. The CDR3 has 15 amino acids. V dropped 4 bases and J dropped 4; count of bases not matched to a gene: 4. DNA for the CDR3: TGTGCCAGCAGCTCCCTAGCGGGAGGCGCAGATACGCAGTATTTT. Translating it yields CASSSLAGGADTQYF.

CDR3 residues: CASSGGQGGYGYTF. In DNA form, the CDR3 reads TGTGCCAGCAGCGGGGGACAGGGGGGGTATGGCTACACCTTC. The genes are TRBV27 and TRBJ1-2, with 11 nucleotides matching TRBD1. Trimming cost V 6 bases and J 5 bases; bases outside gene matches: 5. CDR3 length: 14 residues. Germline loops: CDR1 MNHEY, CDR2 SMNVEV (reference sequence).

The rearrangement joins TRBV5-8 to TRBJ1-5, with D possibly TRBD1 on 5 matching bases. Trimming shortened V by 1 base and J by 4 bases, and 15 bases separated the two germline ends. Germline V CDR1 and CDR2: SGHTS, YDEGEE. The CDR3 is 16 residues long. CDR3 sequence reads: CASSLWGVGENQPQHF. The CDR3 DNA sequence: TGTGCCAGCAGCTTGTGGGGGGTAGGGGAGAATCAGCCCCAGCATTTT.

The V call is TRBV2, the J call TRBJ2-7, with D possibly TRBD1 on 5 matching bases. The CDR3 covers 14 residues. CDR1 is SNHLY and CDR2 is FYNNEI in the germline V gene. V was clipped by 0 bases and J by 3 bases, with 9 bases between them. The CDR3 region has the DNA TGTGCCAGCAGTGAAGCTCCGGACAACTACGAGCAGTACTTC. The encoded protein is CASSEAPDNYEQYF.

The chain employs TRBV5-5 and TRBJ2-7; 10 bases map to TRBD1. CDR1 is SGHKS, CDR2 YYEKEE, per germline (reference sequence). J gave up 5 bases and V 0 bases, and 5 bases lay outside the gene matches. The CDR3 sequence is 15 residues long. CDR3 loop: CASSLAGQGNNEQYF. The DNA for the CDR3 is TGTGCCAGCAGCTTGGCGGGACAGGGGAACAACGAGCAGTACTTC.

J is TRBJ1-5 and V is TRBV7-8; D gene unclear. Germline CDR1 is SGHVS and CDR2 is FQNEAQ. This CDR3 contains 12 residues. V shed 6 bases and J shed 6 bases, with 9 bases lying between them. CDR3 bases: TGTGCCAGCAGTTCCCTCGGTCAGCCCCAGCATTTT. Translated: CASSSLGQPQHF.

Here the CDR3 DNA reads TGCAGTGCTAGTAGTACCCAGGGGATTGCGCAGTATTTT. Translation: CSASSTQGIAQYF. The rearrangement joins TRBV20-1 to TRBJ2-3; D may be TRBD1 (6 bases). V was shortened by 3 bases and J by 10 bases, with 17 bases between the two germline ends. The germline gives CDR1 DFQATT, CDR2 SNEGSKA (reference sequence). This CDR3 comprises 13 residues.

The V call is TRBV7-9, the J call TRBJ2-7, with D possibly matching TRBD2 (6 bases). The V end lost 3 bases, the J end lost 4 bases, and 19 bases lay between the germline ends. The V gene's germline CDR1 is SEHNR and CDR2 FQNEAQ (reference sequence). The CDR3 totals 16 residues. The CDR3 DNA reads TGTGCCAGCAGCTTGAATTTTCCCGGGACTCGTTACGAGCAGTACTTC. Amino acid sequence: CASSLNFPGTRYEQYF.

The chain is built from TRBV30 and TRBJ1-2, with TRBD1 matching over 9 bases. CDR1 GTSNPN and CDR2 SVGIG come from the germline V gene (reference sequence). V was clipped by 4 bases and J by 7 bases; unmatched bases: 19. The CDR3 is 17 amino acids. CDR3: CAWKGSSGQGGASGYTF. As DNA, the CDR3 is TGTGCCTGGAAAGGCTCATCGGGACAGGGAGGGGCAAGTGGCTACACCTTC. The variable domain in full, with the rest retrieved from reference TRBV30 and TRBJ1-2, is SQTIHQWPATLVQPVGSPLSLECTVEGTSNPNLYWYRQAAGRGLQLLFYSVGIGQISSEVPQNLSASRPQDRQFILSSKKLLLSDSGFYLCAWKGSSGQGGASGYTFGSGTRLTVV.

The rearrangement links TRBV7-2 to TRBJ2-1; possibly TRBD2 for D (5 bases). CDR1 SGHTA and CDR2 FQGNSA come from the germline V gene. The CDR3 consists of 14 residues. Between the trimmed V and J ends, which lost 3 bases and 4 bases, there was a span of 10 bases. CDR3 loop: CASSLGASYNEQFF. The DNA of the CDR3 is TGTGCCAGCAGCTTGGGAGCCTCATACAATGAGCAGTTCTTC.

This rearrangement joins TRBV19 to TRBJ1-2; no reliable D call. Trimming took 6 bases from V and 0 from J, leaving 14 bases between them. The CDR3 runs 15 residues. CDR1 is LNHDA and CDR2 is SQIVND in the germline V gene (reference sequence). This CDR3 is CASRQAPRANYGYTF. CDR3 coding DNA: TGTGCCAGTAGACAAGCCCCCCGGGCTAACTATGGCTACACCTTC.

The chain recombines TRBV6-5 with TRBJ1-1; perhaps TRBD1 as D (5 bases). This CDR3 region has 12 residues. CDR1 and CDR2 (germline): MNHEY, SVGAGI. Deletions cut 8 bases from V and 4 bases from J, with 11 bases between. Written as DNA, the CDR3 is TGTGCCAGCGGTACAGGCCTCACTGAAGCTTTCTTT. This codes for CASGTGLTEAFF.

In its sample, this clone was seen once. The rearrangement joins TRBV4-3 to TRBJ2-1, with D possibly being TRBD2 (6 bases). V was trimmed by 5 bases and J by 4 bases, leaving 18 bases between them. Germline V CDR1 and CDR2: LGHNA, YSLEER. This CDR3 is built from 16 residues. CDR3 coding DNA: TGCGCCAGCAGCGGGGAGGCGGTAGGATCGTACAATGAGCAGTTCTTC. Translated, it gives CASSGEAVGSYNEQFF.

This chain connects TRBV5-1 to TRBJ2-3; 8 positions match TRBD2. Germline assignment: CDR1 SGHRS and CDR2 YFSETQ. The trim removed 4 bases at V and 3 bases at J, leaving 4 bases unmatched. The CDR3 covers 14 residues. The CDR3 sequence is CASSIERGTDTQYF. CDR3 bases: TGCGCCAGCAGCATAGAGCGGGGGACAGATACGCAGTATTTT.